What follows is one T cell receptor (beta chain) and its context. No antigen is known for it. This entry comes from a study of cytomegalovirus exposure and HLA in healthy donors. Study-wide context: A subsequent analysis stated that the 120 or so validation repertoires were run on the same platform as the approximately 700 first-cohort repertoires.

The CDR3 length is 16 residues. CDR1 GTSNPN and CDR2 SVGIG come from the germline V gene (reference sequence). Between the trimmed V and J ends, which lost 3 bases and 4 bases, there was a span of 21 bases. Study-wide results and limits: Overall, about 160 TCR beta chains were annotated as cytomegalovirus-associated. That first-cohort TCR clusters tended to co-occur in the 95 to 150 validation repertoires was found in a later analysis. Three chains tied to CMV proved CMV antigen-specific in vitro.

Using immunoSEQ multiplex PCR, the repertoire was profiled, and TCRdb retains in-frame clones only, with some absent. The top ten clones hold around 5.6% of a sample with under 250,000 clones, less than 85% of them seen once. Sequencing was performed on PBMCs. V gene TRBV30 combines with J gene TRBJ1-2; no clear D gene. The clonotype comes from a woman under 30 in good health and CMV-seronegative. CDR3 bases: TGTGCCTGGAGCGCCCCGCGGGCTTTTGAATTCTATGGCTACACCTTC. The encoded protein is CAWSAPRAFEFYGYTF.